These T cell receptor beta chains were read from a single sample in a study of cytomegalovirus exposure and HLA in healthy donors. TCRdb's table, derived via immunoSEQ multiplex PCR, lists solely in-frame clones and lacks some. The sample holds around 160,000 clones; about 65% are singletons and the top ten take roughly 4.4%. Material for sequencing was PBMCs. These receptors all come from a woman younger than 30 in good health and CMV-seropositive. The CDR3 runs from the conserved cysteine through the conserved F or W. The order of the fields is J gene, V gene, clone size, D gene, CDR3 DNA, CDR3 protein. D genes are given only for firm matches. Not every row has a clone size; where given, it reads once, few, many or a size class.

j_gene: TRBJ2-3; v_gene: TRBV2; abundance: NA; d_gene: NA; CDR3nt: TGTGCCAGCGCCAGAGGGGGGGGCCCCACAGATACGCAGTATTTT; CDR3aa: CASARGGGPTDTQYF
j_gene: TRBJ2-1; v_gene: TRBV10-2; abundance: NA; d_gene: TRBD2; CDR3nt: TGCGCCAGCACGGGGGCGGGAGGAAGTGAGCAGTTCTTC; CDR3aa: CASTGAGGSEQFF
j_gene: TRBJ1-5; v_gene: TRBV6-5; abundance: NA; d_gene: NA; CDR3nt: TGTGCCAGCAGTTACTCGAGGGAAGGCAATCAGCCCCAGCATTTT; CDR3aa: CASSYSREGNQPQHF
j_gene: TRBJ2-7; v_gene: TRBV30; abundance: once; d_gene: TRBD1; CDR3nt: TGTGCCTGCTTGAGGGGGCGGTTCGAGCAGTACTTC; CDR3aa: CACLRGRFEQYF
j_gene: TRBJ2-5; v_gene: TRBV28; abundance: few; d_gene: NA; CDR3nt: TGTGCCAGCAGTTCATTGACAGTAGGGGAGACCCAGTACTTC; CDR3aa: CASSSLTVGETQYF
j_gene: TRBJ2-1; v_gene: TRBV5-1; abundance: NA; d_gene: TRBD1; CDR3nt: TGCGCCAGCAGCTTTCAGGGGACAGGGTACAATGAGCAGTTCTTC; CDR3aa: CASSFQGTGYNEQFF
j_gene: TRBJ2-5; v_gene: TRBV30; abundance: NA; d_gene: TRBD1; CDR3nt: TGTGCCTGGAACAGGGGACGGCCGACCTTTAAAGAGACCCAGTACTTC; CDR3aa: CAWNRGRPTFKETQYF
j_gene: TRBJ2-7; v_gene: TRBV7-7; abundance: NA; d_gene: NA; CDR3nt: TGTGCTAGCAGCTTCGGGGATGCCTACGAGCAGTACTTC; CDR3aa: CASSFGDAYEQYF
j_gene: TRBJ2-5; v_gene: TRBV6-6; abundance: NA; d_gene: NA; CDR3nt: TGTGCCAGCACCGGGCAGGGGGGAGAGACCCAGTACTTC; CDR3aa: CASTGQGGETQYF
j_gene: TRBJ2-2; v_gene: TRBV11-2; abundance: NA; d_gene: NA; CDR3nt: TGTGCCAGCAGCTTAGGGACTTCTAACACCGGGGAGCTGTTTTTT; CDR3aa: CASSLGTSNTGELFF
j_gene: TRBJ2-5; v_gene: TRBV18; abundance: NA; d_gene: TRBD1; CDR3nt: TGTGCCAGCTCACCTAGGACAGGGGGCTTTCAAGAGACCCAGTACTTC; CDR3aa: CASSPRTGGFQETQYF
j_gene: TRBJ2-5; v_gene: TRBV5-4; abundance: NA; d_gene: NA; CDR3nt: TGTGCCAGCAGCTGGTGGGCGGGGAGTGGTGCGGAGACCCAGTACTTC; CDR3aa: CASSWWAGSGAETQYF
j_gene: TRBJ2-7; v_gene: TRBV19; abundance: NA; d_gene: TRBD1; CDR3nt: TGTGCCAGTAGTTTGGGACAGGGCGTCCACGAGCAGTACTTC; CDR3aa: CASSLGQGVHEQYF
j_gene: TRBJ1-1; v_gene: TRBV5-1; abundance: NA; d_gene: TRBD1; CDR3nt: TGCGCCAGCAGCGCTACAGGGGGGGACACTGAAGCTTTCTTT; CDR3aa: CASSATGGDTEAFF
j_gene: TRBJ1-6; v_gene: TRBV27; abundance: NA; d_gene: NA; CDR3nt: TGTGCCAGCAGTTTACGGTCTTCAGGGATTTCACCCCTCCACTTT; CDR3aa: CASSLRSSGISPLHF
j_gene: TRBJ1-5; v_gene: TRBV23-1; abundance: NA; d_gene: TRBD1; CDR3nt: TGCGCCAGCAGTCAAATCCGGGACAGGGGGTATCAGCCCCAGCATTTT; CDR3aa: CASSQIRDRGYQPQHF
j_gene: TRBJ1-5; v_gene: TRBV5-6; abundance: NA; d_gene: NA; CDR3nt: TGTGCCAGCAGCTTACTAGGGTTCAATCAGCCCCAGCATTTT; CDR3aa: CASSLLGFNQPQHF
j_gene: TRBJ1-2; v_gene: TRBV10-1; abundance: NA; d_gene: NA; CDR3nt: TGCGCCAGCAGTGAGCCCCCTATTAAACAGGGAGTGAACTATGGCTACACCTTC; CDR3aa: CASSEPPIKQGVNYGYTF
j_gene: TRBJ1-6; v_gene: TRBV27; abundance: NA; d_gene: NA; CDR3nt: TGTGCCAGCAGTTTACTTTATAATTCACCCCTCCACTTT; CDR3aa: CASSLLYNSPLHF
j_gene: TRBJ1-4; v_gene: TRBV15; abundance: NA; d_gene: TRBD1; CDR3nt: TGTGCCACCAGCTCATCCCCCGTGGACAGGCGGTACGAAAAACTGTTTTTT; CDR3aa: CATSSSPVDRRYEKLFF
j_gene: TRBJ1-4; v_gene: TRBV4-3; abundance: NA; d_gene: TRBD1; CDR3nt: TGCGCCAGCAGCCAGGGGACAGGGCGAGAAAAACTGTTTTTT; CDR3aa: CASSQGTGREKLFF
j_gene: TRBJ2-5; v_gene: TRBV15; abundance: NA; d_gene: TRBD1; CDR3nt: TGTGCCACCAGCGGCCGGACAGGAAACCAAGAGACCCAGTACTTC; CDR3aa: CATSGRTGNQETQYF
j_gene: TRBJ2-5; v_gene: TRBV5-4; abundance: once; d_gene: NA; CDR3nt: TGTGCCAGCAGCTTGGAGGCTAGCTCGGCGGGGACCCAGTACTTC; CDR3aa: CASSLEASSAGTQYF
j_gene: TRBJ1-1; v_gene: TRBV25-1; abundance: NA; d_gene: NA; CDR3nt: TGTGCCAGCAGTACCCCAGGGAACACTGAAGCTTTCTTT; CDR3aa: CASSTPGNTEAFF
j_gene: TRBJ2-2; v_gene: TRBV6-1; abundance: NA; d_gene: NA; CDR3nt: TGTGCCAGCATATCAGGAATCCTGAACACCGGGGAGCTGTTTTTT; CDR3aa: CASISGILNTGELFF
j_gene: TRBJ1-1; v_gene: TRBV4-1; abundance: NA; d_gene: TRBD1; CDR3nt: TGCGCCAGCAGCCAAGGGGGGGGGACAGGGAAAATGAACACTGAAGCTTTCTTT; CDR3aa: CASSQGGGTGKMNTEAFF
j_gene: TRBJ2-3; v_gene: TRBV28; abundance: NA; d_gene: NA; CDR3nt: TGTGCCAGCAGTTTACCGGGAGCCACAGATACGCAGTATTTT; CDR3aa: CASSLPGATDTQYF
j_gene: TRBJ1-2; v_gene: TRBV6-6; abundance: NA; d_gene: TRBD1; CDR3nt: TGTGCCAGCAGTTACTCGGGGACAGGGGGGACTAGCGGCTACACCTTC; CDR3aa: CASSYSGTGGTSGYTF